The 28 T cell receptor beta chains reported below all come from one sample, sequenced in a study of OX40 agonist ivuxolimab in advanced cancers. Generated by immunoSEQ multiplex PCR, the TCRdb table keeps only in-frame clones and is missing some. Of about 40,000 clones in the sample, more than 75% were seen once. The specimen was CD4+ or CD8+ T cells sorted from blood, collected in a trial of the OX40 agonist ivuxolimab. The origin of the receptors is an adult with an advanced solid tumor such as melanoma, head and neck, liver or kidney cancer.

This clone was recorded once. The V gene is TRBV6-5, the J gene TRBJ1-2, with no clear D. This CDR3 has 15 residues. Per the germline V gene, CDR1 is MNHEY and CDR2 is SVGAGI. Trimming removed 4 bases at V and 5 bases at J, with 17 bases between. The CDR3 reads CASSSYGRTDYGYTF. In nucleotides, the CDR3 is TGTGCCAGCAGTTCCTATGGGCGTACGGATTATGGCTACACCTTC.

The chain recombines TRBV9 with TRBJ1-4, with no clear D. The CDR3 is 15 residues long. Germline assignment: CDR1 SGDLS and CDR2 YYNGEE. The V end lost 0 bases, the J end lost 0 bases, and 6 bases lay between the germline ends. CDR3 protein: CASSVGETTNEKLFF. The CDR3 region has the DNA TGTGCCAGCAGCGTAGGAGAAACAACTAATGAAAAACTGTTTTTT.

The chain carries TRBV9 and TRBJ2-2; 9 nucleotides line up with TRBD2. Germline V gene lookup returns CDR1 SGDLS and CDR2 YYNGEE. There are 15 residues in the CDR3. The ends lost 4 bases at V and 7 bases at J; junction bases unmatched: 8. The CDR3 DNA reads as TGTGCCAGCAGCCGATCTAGCGGGACCGTCGGGGAGCTGTTTTTT. This translates into CASSRSSGTVGELFF.

This sequence joins TRBV6-5 and TRBJ1-2; D call uncertain. Germline-derived CDR1 and CDR2 are MNHEY and SVGAGI. The CDR3 is 14 amino acids. V lost 5 bases to trimming and J lost 1 base, with 11 bases between them. The CDR3 DNA is TGTGCCAGCAGTACCCTAGAGAGTAACTATGGCTACACCTTC. This gives the protein CASSTLESNYGYTF.

This clone was observed a few times. This chain connects TRBV14 to TRBJ2-1; unclear D gene. With 3 bases removed from V and 5 bases from J, the gap between germline ends came to 8 bases. The CDR3 contains 13 residues. Germline CDR1 reads SGHDN; CDR2 reads FVKESK. The CDR3 is CASSQGYDNEQFF. CDR3 nucleotides: TGTGCCAGCAGCCAGGGCTATGACAATGAGCAGTTCTTC.

V is TRBV4-1 and J is TRBJ2-1, with D possibly being TRBD2 (5 bases). The V end was cut by 0 bases, the J end by 9 bases, with 12 bases between. Germline CDR1 and CDR2: MGHRA and YSYEKL. This CDR3 has 14 amino acids. The CDR3 loop reads CASSQDPGGGEQFF. As DNA, the CDR3 is TGCGCCAGCAGCCAAGATCCAGGTGGAGGTGAGCAGTTCTTC.

The genes are TRBV9 and TRBJ2-5; no firm D call. The V end lost 3 bases, the J end lost 5 bases, and 11 bases lay between the germline ends. The length of the CDR3 is 13 residues. Germline assignment: CDR1 SGDLS and CDR2 YYNGEE. The CDR3 reads CASSDPNRETQYF. In DNA, the CDR3 is TGTGCCAGCAGCGATCCAAATCGGGAGACCCAGTACTTC.

The rearrangement links TRBV4-3 to TRBJ2-3, with a weak D call TRBD2 (6 bases). Trimming shortened V by 0 bases and J by 2 bases, and 15 bases separated the two germline ends. The CDR3 runs to 17 residues. Germline-derived CDR1 and CDR2 are LGHNA and YSLEER. This chain's CDR3 is CASSQDPAGQPTDTQYF. The CDR3 nucleotides are TGCGCCAGCAGCCAAGATCCGGCGGGGCAACCCACAGATACGCAGTATTTT.

V is TRBV5-1 and J is TRBJ1-2; the match to TRBD1 covers 7 bases. The CDR3 covers 14 residues. V shed 5 bases and J 4 bases; nucleotides not matched to a gene: 8. Germline V gene lookup returns CDR1 SGHRS and CDR2 YFSETQ. The CDR3 sequence: CASSEGGVIYGYTF. In nucleotides, the CDR3 is TGCGCCAGCAGTGAAGGGGGCGTTATCTATGGCTACACCTTC.

The V call is TRBV27, the J call TRBJ2-7, with a weak D call TRBD1 (5 bases). This CDR3 has 13 residues. V was clipped by 4 bases and J by 3 bases, with 10 bases between them. Germline V CDR1 and CDR2: MNHEY, SMNVEV (reference sequence). CDR3 nucleotides: TGTGCCAGCAGTTCCGGAGACAGCTACGAGCAGTACTTC. This translates into CASSSGDSYEQYF.

The chain combines TRBV6-5 with TRBJ2-1; TRBD2 matches 7 bases. The V and J ends lost 7 bases and 1 base, in that order; junction bases with no gene match: 7. From germline, CDR1 is MNHEY and CDR2 SVGAGI. This CDR3 contains 15 residues. For the CDR3, the DNA is TGTGCCAGCACCACTGGGGGGGTATCCTACAATGAGCAGTTCTTC. Amino acids: CASTTGGVSYNEQFF.

V is TRBV11-3 and J is TRBJ2-1; D may correspond to TRBD1 or TRBD2 (7 bases each). Germline V gene lookup returns CDR1 SGHNT and CDR2 YENEEA. This CDR3 has 15 residues. Trimming shortened V by 5 bases and J by 0 bases, and 11 bases separated the two germline ends. The CDR3 DNA reads as TGTGCCAGCAGCACAGGGGAGGGCTCCTACAATGAGCAGTTCTTC. Amino acid sequence: CASSTGEGSYNEQFF.

The V and J genes are TRBV15 and TRBJ1-2; maybe TRBD1 (5 bases). This CDR3 contains 15 residues. V was pared by 0 bases and J by 2 bases, with 10 bases between. Germline CDR1 is LNHNV and CDR2 is YYDKDF (reference sequence). The CDR3 DNA follows: TGTGCCACCAGCAGAGATGGGGCTGGGAACTATGGCTACACCTTC. This codes for CATSRDGAGNYGYTF.

The chain has TRBV9 and TRBJ2-3; TRBD1 aligns across 8 bases. The length of the CDR3 is 14 residues. The V and J ends lost 7 bases and 2 bases, in that order; junction bases with no gene match: 6. The germline V gene encodes CDR1 SGDLS and CDR2 YYNGEE. The CDR3 nucleotides read TGTGCCAGCGGACAGGGACGTAACACAGATACGCAGTATTTT. This sequence encodes CASGQGRNTDTQYF.

This sequence joins TRBV14 and TRBJ2-3; TRBD2 matches 7 bases. Germline V gene data show CDR1 as SGHDN and CDR2 as FVKESK. The CDR3 consists of 14 residues. V dropped 4 bases and J dropped 4; count of bases not matched to a gene: 5. This chain's CDR3 is CASSPRLASDTQYF. The DNA for the CDR3 is TGTGCCAGCAGCCCGAGACTAGCCTCAGATACGCAGTATTTT.

The CDR3 nucleotides are TGTGCCAGCAGCTTACCCAACACCGGGGAGCTGTTTTTT. Translating gives CASSLPNTGELFF. This chain connects TRBV7-3 to TRBJ2-2, with D hard to call. Germline V CDR1 and CDR2: SGHTA, FQGTGA. Trimming left V 2 bases short and J 2 bases short, with 3 bases between. The CDR3 spans 13 residues.

Worth noting for this clone: At one boundary the junction diverges from the germline segment, which might be a read error. The same CDR3 also results from other DNA sequences found in this sample. The chain carries TRBV5-1 and TRBJ1-1; no clear D gene. Per germline, CDR1 SGHRS and CDR2 YFSETQ. The CDR3 is made up of 14 amino acids. The CDR3 DNA follows: TGTGCCAGCAGCTTGCGTCGGGGTGGAACTGAAGCTTTCTTT. This translates into CASSLRRGGTEAFF. Full variable domain (rest looked up from reference TRBV5-1 and TRBJ1-1): KAGVTQTPRYLIKTRGQQVTLSCSPISGHRSVSWYQQTPGQGLQFLFEYFSETQRNKGNFPGRFSGRQFSNSRSEMNVSTLELGDSALYLCASSLRRGGTEAFFGQGTRLTVV.

This clone has a handful of counts. Its ends do not fully match the called genes, so a read error is possible. V gene TRBV9 combines with J gene TRBJ1-6; possible D gene TRBD1, 6 bases. In germline, CDR1 is SGDLS, CDR2 YYNGEE. This CDR3 comprises 16 residues. The DNA of the CDR3 is TGTGCCAGCTCCAAGCTGGACAGCTCCAATAATTCACCCCTCCACTTT. This translates into CASSKLDSSNNSPLHF.

This chain links TRBV27 with TRBJ2-3; a possible D gene is TRBD1 (6 bases). Germline V gene lookup returns CDR1 MNHEY and CDR2 SMNVEV (reference sequence). CDR3 length equals 14 residues. The V gene lost 3 bases and the J gene lost 3 bases, with 10 bases spanning the gap. CDR3 bases: TGTGCCAGCAGTTTCTGGGGGCTGACAGATACGCAGTATTTT. It codes for CASSFWGLTDTQYF.

The chain is built from TRBV7-9 and TRBJ2-5, with 9 bases identical to TRBD1. The CDR3 is made up of 16 amino acids. V trimming: 7 bases; J trimming: 2 bases; junction bases outside the gene matches: 11. Germline-derived CDR1 and CDR2 are SEHNR and FQNEAQ (reference sequence). CDR3 sequence reads: CASTPPRTGEQETQYF. Written as DNA, the CDR3 is TGTGCCAGCACCCCCCCCCGGACAGGGGAGCAAGAGACCCAGTACTTC. Looking up the rest from reference TRBV7-9 and TRBJ2-5 gives the full variable domain: DTGVSQNPRHKITKRGQNVTFRCDPISEHNRLYWYRQTLGQGPEFLTYFQNEAQLEKSRLLSDRFSAERPKGSFSTLEIQRTEQGDSAMYLCASTPPRTGEQETQYFGPGTRLLVL.

This chain uses TRBV2 with TRBJ2-1; D is unclear. The germline V gene encodes CDR1 SNHLY and CDR2 FYNNEI. The CDR3 has 13 residues. V lost 6 bases and J lost 6, with 12 bases in between. CDR3 protein: CASSDGPSNEQFF. The CDR3 DNA reads TGTGCCAGCAGCGACGGACCCAGCAATGAGCAGTTCTTC.

The V gene is TRBV4-3, the J gene TRBJ2-7; possible D gene TRBD2, 5 bases. V lost 3 bases to trimming and J lost 2 bases, with 20 bases between them. The CDR3 is made up of 17 amino acids. CDR1 and CDR2 (germline): LGHNA, YSLEER. For the CDR3, the DNA is TGCGCCAGCAGCCAGGGTCCGGGAAGGGCAGGCGCCTACGAGCAGTACTTC. Translation: CASSQGPGRAGAYEQYF.

The rearrangement joins TRBV11-2 to TRBJ1-1; a possible D gene is TRBD1 (5 bases). The germline V gene encodes CDR1 SGHAT and CDR2 FQNNGV. The V gene lost 5 bases and the J gene lost 5 bases, with 18 bases spanning the gap. CDR3 length: 15 residues. CDR3 loop: CASSLEGLGETEAFF. Written as DNA, the CDR3 is TGTGCCAGCAGCCTCGAGGGGCTAGGGGAGACTGAAGCTTTCTTT.

The chain employs TRBV5-4 and TRBJ2-1; perhaps TRBD1 as D (5 bases). The V gene lost 2 bases and the J gene lost 13 bases, with 16 bases spanning the gap. The V gene's germline CDR1 is SGHNT and CDR2 YYREEE (reference sequence). This CDR3 spans 13 amino acids. CDR3 nucleotides: TGTGCCAGCAGCTTCGACAGTTCGGAGCTTCAGTTCTTC. It is translated as CASSFDSSELQFF. The variable domain in full, with the rest retrieved from reference TRBV5-4 and TRBJ2-1, is ETGVTQSPTHLIKTRGQQVTLRCSSQSGHNTVSWYQQALGQGPQFIFQYYREEENGRGNFPPRFSGLQFPNYSSELNVNALELDDSALYLCASSFDSSELQFFGPGTRLTVL.

The rearrangement links TRBV12-5 to TRBJ2-1; D possibly corresponds to TRBD2 (6 bases). Per the germline V gene, CDR1 is LGHNT and CDR2 is FRNRAP. This CDR3 has 16 residues. V dropped 4 bases and J dropped 8 bases, with 21 bases sitting between them. In nucleotides, the CDR3 is TGTGCTAGTGGTTGGACGGCTAGCGCCCCGGGGTATGAGCAGTTCTTC. Translation: CASGWTASAPGYEQFF.

The chain employs TRBV7-6 and TRBJ2-1; TRBD2 is a possible D gene (7 bases). Looked up from germline, CDR1 is SGHVS and CDR2 is FNYEAQ. Trimming took off 5 bases at V and 5 bases at J, with 22 bases between the two ends. The CDR3 length is 17 residues. CDR3 sequence: CASSQDRGLAENNEQFF. DNA for the CDR3: TGTGCCAGCAGCCAAGATCGGGGGCTAGCGGAGAACAATGAGCAGTTCTTC.

The chain is built from TRBV18 and TRBJ2-1, with 11 bases matching TRBD1. Germline V gives CDR1 KGHSH, CDR2 LQKENI. The CDR3 is made up of 15 amino acids. The V and J ends lost 6 bases and 3 bases, in that order; junction bases with no gene match: 4. CDR3 coding DNA: TGTGCCAGCTCTTGGACAGGGGGCAGCTACAATGAGCAGTTCTTC. Translating gives CASSWTGGSYNEQFF.

The chain recombines TRBV27 with TRBJ2-7; a possible D gene is TRBD1 (7 bases). This CDR3 region has 15 residues. The ends were cut back, 8 bases at V and 3 bases at J, with 20 bases in the middle. Looked up from germline, CDR1 is MNHEY and CDR2 is SMNVEV (reference sequence). CDR3 DNA sequence: TGTGCCAGCTCGACCCTATACAGGGGAGGCTACGAGCAGTACTTC. This encodes CASSTLYRGGYEQYF.